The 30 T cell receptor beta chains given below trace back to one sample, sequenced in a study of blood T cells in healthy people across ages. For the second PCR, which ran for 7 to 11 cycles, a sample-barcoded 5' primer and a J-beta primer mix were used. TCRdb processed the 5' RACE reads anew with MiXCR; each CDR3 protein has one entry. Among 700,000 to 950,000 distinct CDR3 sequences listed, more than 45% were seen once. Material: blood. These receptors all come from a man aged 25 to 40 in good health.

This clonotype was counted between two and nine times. CDR3 residues: CASTTGTAHGYTF. As DNA, the CDR3 is TGTGCCAGCACCACCGGGACGGCTCATGGCTACACCTTC. The chain combines TRBV12-3 or TRBV12-4 with TRBJ1-2, with a weak D call TRBD1 (5 bases). The V end was cut by 7 bases, the J end by 6 bases, with 15 bases between. The CDR3 covers 13 residues.

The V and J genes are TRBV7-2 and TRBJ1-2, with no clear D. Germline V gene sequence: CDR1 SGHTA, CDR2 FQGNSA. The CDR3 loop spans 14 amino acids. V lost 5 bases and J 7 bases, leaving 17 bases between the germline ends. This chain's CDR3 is CASSEYGSPRGYTF. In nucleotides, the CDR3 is TGTGCCAGCAGCGAGTACGGCTCTCCACGTGGCTACACCTTC.

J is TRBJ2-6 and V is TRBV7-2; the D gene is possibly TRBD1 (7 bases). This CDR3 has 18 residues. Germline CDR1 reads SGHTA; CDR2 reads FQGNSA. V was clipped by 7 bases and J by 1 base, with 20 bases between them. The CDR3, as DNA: TGTGCCAGCACCCCCGGTCCAGGGGGACTGTCTGGGGCCAACGTCCTGACTTTC. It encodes CASTPGPGGLSGANVLTF.

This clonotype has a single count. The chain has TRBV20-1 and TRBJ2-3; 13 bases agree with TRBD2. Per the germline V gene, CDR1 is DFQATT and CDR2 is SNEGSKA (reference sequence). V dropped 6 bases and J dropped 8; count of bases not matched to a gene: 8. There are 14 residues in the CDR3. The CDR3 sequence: CSARTSGGVGTQYF. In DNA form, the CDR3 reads TGCAGTGCCCGAACTAGCGGGGGGGTGGGTACGCAGTATTTT.

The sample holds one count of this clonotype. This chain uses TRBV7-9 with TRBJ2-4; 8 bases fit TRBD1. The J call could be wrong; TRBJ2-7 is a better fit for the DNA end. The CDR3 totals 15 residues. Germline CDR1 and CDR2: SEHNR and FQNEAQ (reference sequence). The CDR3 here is CASSPRDRNIYEQYF. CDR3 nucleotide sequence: TGTGCCAGCAGCCCCCGGGACAGGAACATCTACGAGCAGTACTTC.

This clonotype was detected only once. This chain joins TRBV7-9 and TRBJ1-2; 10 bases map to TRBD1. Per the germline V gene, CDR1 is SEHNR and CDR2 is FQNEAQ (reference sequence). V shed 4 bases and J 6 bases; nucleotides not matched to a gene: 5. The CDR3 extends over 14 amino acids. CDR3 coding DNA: TGTGCCAGCAGCTCCCGGACAGGGGGGGATGGCTACACCTTC. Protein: CASSSRTGGDGYTF.

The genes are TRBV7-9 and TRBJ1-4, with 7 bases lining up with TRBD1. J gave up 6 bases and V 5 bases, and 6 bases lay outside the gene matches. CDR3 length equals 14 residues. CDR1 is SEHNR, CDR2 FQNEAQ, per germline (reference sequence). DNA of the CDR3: TGTGCCAGCAGCCCGGGACAGAGTCATGAAAAACTGTTTTTT. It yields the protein CASSPGQSHEKLFF.

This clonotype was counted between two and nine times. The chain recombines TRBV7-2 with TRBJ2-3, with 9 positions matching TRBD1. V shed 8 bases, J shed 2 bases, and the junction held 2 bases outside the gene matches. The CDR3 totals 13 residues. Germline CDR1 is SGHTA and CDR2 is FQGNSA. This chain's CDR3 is CASGTGTTDTQYF. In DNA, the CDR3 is TGTGCCAGCGGGACAGGGACCACAGATACGCAGTATTTT.

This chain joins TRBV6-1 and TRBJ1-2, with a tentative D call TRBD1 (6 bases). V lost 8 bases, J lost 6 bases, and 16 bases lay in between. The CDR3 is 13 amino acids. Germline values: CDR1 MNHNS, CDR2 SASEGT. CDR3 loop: CASGGRHADGYTF. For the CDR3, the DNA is TGTGCCAGCGGGGGGCGACACGCCGATGGCTACACCTTC.

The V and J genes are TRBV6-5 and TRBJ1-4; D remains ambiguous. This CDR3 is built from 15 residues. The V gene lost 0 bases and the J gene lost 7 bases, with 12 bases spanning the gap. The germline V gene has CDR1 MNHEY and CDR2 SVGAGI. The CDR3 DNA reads TGTGCCAGCAGTTACTCCTGGGAATCGGGTGAAAAACTGTTTTTT. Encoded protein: CASSYSWESGEKLFF.

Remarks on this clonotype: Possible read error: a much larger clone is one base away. CDR3 in amino acids: CTSSLGGNSEQYF. CDR3 DNA sequence: TGTACCAGCAGTTTAGGAGGGAACAGCGAGCAGTACTTC. V and J are TRBV27 and TRBJ2-4, with D tentatively TRBD2 (6 bases). The DNA end favors TRBJ2-7, so the J call may be wrong. The length of the CDR3 is 13 residues. Germline CDR1 and CDR2: MNHEY and SMNVEV (reference sequence).

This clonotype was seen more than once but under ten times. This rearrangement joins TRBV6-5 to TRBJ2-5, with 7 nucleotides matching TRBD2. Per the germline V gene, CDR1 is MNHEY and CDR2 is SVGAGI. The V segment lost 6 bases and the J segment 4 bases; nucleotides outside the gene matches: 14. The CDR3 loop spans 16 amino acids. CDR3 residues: CASRGGGTSVLETQYF. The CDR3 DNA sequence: TGTGCCAGCAGGGGGGGAGGAACTAGCGTTTTAGAGACCCAGTACTTC.

The DNA of the CDR3 is TGTGCCAGCAGCCCAGGGGATGCGGAGACCCAGTACTTC. This sequence encodes CASSPGDAETQYF. This sequence joins TRBV28 and TRBJ2-5; D perhaps matches TRBD1 (6 bases). Trimming removed 6 bases from V and 5 bases from J, with 13 bases in between. The CDR3 is made up of 13 amino acids. Germline V gives CDR1 MDHEN, CDR2 SYDVKM.

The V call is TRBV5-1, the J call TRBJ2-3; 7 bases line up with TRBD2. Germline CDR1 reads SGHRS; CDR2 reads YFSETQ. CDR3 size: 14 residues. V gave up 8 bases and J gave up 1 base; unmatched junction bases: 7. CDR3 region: CARLGLPGTDTQYF. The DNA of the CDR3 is TGCGCCAGGCTGGGACTACCTGGCACAGATACGCAGTATTTT.

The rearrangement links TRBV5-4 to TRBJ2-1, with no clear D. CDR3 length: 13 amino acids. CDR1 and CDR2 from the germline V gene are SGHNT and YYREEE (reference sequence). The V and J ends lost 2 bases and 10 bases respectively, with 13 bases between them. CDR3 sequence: CASSFSGLEEQFF. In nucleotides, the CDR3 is TGTGCCAGCAGCTTCTCGGGTTTGGAAGAGCAGTTCTTC.

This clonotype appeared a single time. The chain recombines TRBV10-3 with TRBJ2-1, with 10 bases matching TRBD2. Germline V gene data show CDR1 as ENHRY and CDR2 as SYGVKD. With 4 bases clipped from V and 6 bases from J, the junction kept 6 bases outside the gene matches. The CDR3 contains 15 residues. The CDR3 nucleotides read TGTGCCATCAGTGTCCCCCGACTAGCGGGCAATGAGCAGTTCTTC. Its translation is CAISVPRLAGNEQFF.

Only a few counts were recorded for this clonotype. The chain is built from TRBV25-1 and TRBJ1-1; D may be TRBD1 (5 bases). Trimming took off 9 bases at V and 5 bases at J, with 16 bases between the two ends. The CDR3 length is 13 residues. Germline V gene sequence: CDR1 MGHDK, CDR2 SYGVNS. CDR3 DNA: TGTGCCAGTAGAACGGGGGTCTGGACTGAAGCTTTCTTT. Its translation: CASRTGVWTEAFF.

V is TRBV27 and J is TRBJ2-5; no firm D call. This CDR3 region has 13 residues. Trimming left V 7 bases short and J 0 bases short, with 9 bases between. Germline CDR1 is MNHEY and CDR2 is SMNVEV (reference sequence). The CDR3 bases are TGTGCCAGCAAAGACGCGTACCAAGAGACCCAGTACTTC. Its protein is CASKDAYQETQYF.

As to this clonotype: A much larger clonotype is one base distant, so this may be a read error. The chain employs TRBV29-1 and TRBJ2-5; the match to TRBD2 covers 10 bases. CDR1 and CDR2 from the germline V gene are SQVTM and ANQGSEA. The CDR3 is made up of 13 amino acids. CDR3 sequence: CSVTSGGGEAQYF. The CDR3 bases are TGCAGCGTAACGAGCGGGGGGGGAGAGGCCCAGTACTTC.

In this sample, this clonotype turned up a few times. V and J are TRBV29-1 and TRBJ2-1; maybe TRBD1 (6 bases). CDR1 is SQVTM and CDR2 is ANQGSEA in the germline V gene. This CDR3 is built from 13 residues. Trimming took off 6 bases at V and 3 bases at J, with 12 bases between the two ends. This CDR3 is CSVVGQSYNEQFF. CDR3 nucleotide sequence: TGCAGCGTGGTAGGACAGAGCTACAATGAGCAGTTCTTC.

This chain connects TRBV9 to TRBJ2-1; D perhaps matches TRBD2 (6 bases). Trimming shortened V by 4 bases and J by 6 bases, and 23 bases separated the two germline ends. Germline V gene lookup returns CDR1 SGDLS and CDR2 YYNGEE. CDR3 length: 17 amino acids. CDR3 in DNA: TGTGCCAGCAGCCCCCGGAGGGCCGAATGGTTCGGCAATGAGCAGTTCTTC. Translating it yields CASSPRRAEWFGNEQFF.

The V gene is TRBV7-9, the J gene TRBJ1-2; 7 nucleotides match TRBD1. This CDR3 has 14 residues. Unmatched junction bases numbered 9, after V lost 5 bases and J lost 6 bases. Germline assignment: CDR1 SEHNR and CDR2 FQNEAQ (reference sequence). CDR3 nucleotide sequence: TGTGCCAGCAGCACCACCTCGACAGGGAATGGCTACACCTTC. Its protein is CASSTTSTGNGYTF.

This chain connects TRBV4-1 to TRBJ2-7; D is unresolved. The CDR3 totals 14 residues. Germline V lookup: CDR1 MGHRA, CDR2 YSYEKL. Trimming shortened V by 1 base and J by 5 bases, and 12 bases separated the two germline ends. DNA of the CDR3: TGCGCCAGCAGCCAAGCTCCGGGTGGCGACGAGCAGTACTTC. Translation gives CASSQAPGGDEQYF.

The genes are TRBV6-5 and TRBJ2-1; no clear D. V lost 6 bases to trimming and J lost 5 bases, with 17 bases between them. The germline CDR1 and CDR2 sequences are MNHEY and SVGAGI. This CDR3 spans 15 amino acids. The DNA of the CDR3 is TGTGCCAGCAGGGGATCCCCCGTGGGCAACAATGAGCAGTTCTTC. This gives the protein CASRGSPVGNNEQFF.

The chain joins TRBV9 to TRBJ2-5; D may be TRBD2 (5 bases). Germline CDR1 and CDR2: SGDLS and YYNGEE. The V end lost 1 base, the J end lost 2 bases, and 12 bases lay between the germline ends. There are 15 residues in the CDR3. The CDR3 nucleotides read TGTGCCAGCAGCGTATCGGGGAATAGTCAAGAGACCCAGTACTTC. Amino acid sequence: CASSVSGNSQETQYF.

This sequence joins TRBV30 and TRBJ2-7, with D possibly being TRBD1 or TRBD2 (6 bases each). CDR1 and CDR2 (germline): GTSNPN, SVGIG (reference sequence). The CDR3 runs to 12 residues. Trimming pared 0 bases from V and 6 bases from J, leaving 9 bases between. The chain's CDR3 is CAWSVGGGEQYF. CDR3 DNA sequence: TGTGCCTGGAGTGTCGGAGGGGGCGAGCAGTACTTC.

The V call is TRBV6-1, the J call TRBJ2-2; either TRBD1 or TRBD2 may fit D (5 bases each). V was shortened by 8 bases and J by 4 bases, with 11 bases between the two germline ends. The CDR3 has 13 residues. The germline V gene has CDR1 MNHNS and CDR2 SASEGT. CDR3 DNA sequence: TGTGCCAGCCCTGAGGGGAGCACCGGGGAGCTGTTTTTT. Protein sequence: CASPEGSTGELFF.

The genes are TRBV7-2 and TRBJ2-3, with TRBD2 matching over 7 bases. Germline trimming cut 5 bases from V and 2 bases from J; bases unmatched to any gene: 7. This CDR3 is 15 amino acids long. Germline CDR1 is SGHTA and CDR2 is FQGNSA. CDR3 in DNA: TGTGCCAGCAGCCTGGCAAGCGGGACCACAGATACGCAGTATTTT. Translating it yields CASSLASGTTDTQYF.

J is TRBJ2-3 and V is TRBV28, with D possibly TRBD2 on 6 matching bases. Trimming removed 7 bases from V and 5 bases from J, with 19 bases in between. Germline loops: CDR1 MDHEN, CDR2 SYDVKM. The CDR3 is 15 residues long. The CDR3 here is CASTPGGRGEDTQYF. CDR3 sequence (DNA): TGTGCCAGCACCCCCGGGGGTAGGGGTGAAGATACGCAGTATTTT.

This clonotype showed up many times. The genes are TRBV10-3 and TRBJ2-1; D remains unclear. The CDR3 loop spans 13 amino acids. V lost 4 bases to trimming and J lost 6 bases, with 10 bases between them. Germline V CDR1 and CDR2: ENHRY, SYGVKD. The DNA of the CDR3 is TGTGCCATCAGTGTCTCAGACACCAATGAGCAGTTCTTC. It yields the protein CAISVSDTNEQFF.